The next 26 T cell receptor beta chains were all read from a single sample in a study of cytomegalovirus exposure and HLA in healthy donors (dated by TCRdb to 2017 to 2019). The protocol used for the library was the immunoSEQ multiplex PCR assay. A mixture of 60 forward primers for TCR Vbeta segments and 13 reverse primers for TCR Jbeta segments was used in the multiplex PCR. The table was pulled from immuneACCESS by TCRdb, which kept in-frame rearrangements only. Such tables lose some clones; where checked, under half of the loss comes from unresolved V genes, and the rest has no known cause. Within this sample are some 200,000 clones, with about 79% of them counted one time only. Less than 2.5% of the sample comes from the top ten. The specimen sequenced was PBMCs. Every receptor here comes from a woman aged 45-65 years in good health and CMV-seronegative.

The chain links TRBV7-2 to TRBJ1-2, with D maybe TRBD1 (6 bases). Germline CDR1 and CDR2: SGHTA and FQGNSA. CDR3 length: 13 amino acids. V lost 7 bases and J lost 2, with 11 bases in between. CDR3 amino acids: CASNSQGNYGYTF. The CDR3 region has the DNA TGTGCCAGCAATTCTCAGGGGAACTATGGCTACACCTTC.

The chain employs TRBV19 and TRBJ2-2; TRBD2 aligns across 16 bases. Trimming cost V 5 bases and J 4 bases; bases outside gene matches: 10. Germline CDR1 is LNHDA and CDR2 is SQIVND (reference sequence). The CDR3 is 19 residues long. CDR3 DNA sequence: TGTGCCAGTAGTTCGGGACTAGCGGGGGGGCTTCGCGGCACCGGGGAGCTGTTTTTT. This codes for CASSSGLAGGLRGTGELFF.

The chain couples TRBV6-1 to TRBJ2-2; TRBD2 is a possible D gene (5 bases). The germline V gene has CDR1 MNHNS and CDR2 SASEGT. CDR3 length: 14 amino acids. V lost 7 bases to trimming and J lost 8 bases, with 17 bases between them. The DNA of the CDR3 is TGTGCCAGCATTAGACCGCTCCCGGGGGGGGAGCTGTTTTTT. Translating gives CASIRPLPGGELFF.

This rearrangement joins TRBV2 to TRBJ2-7; 9 bases match TRBD1. This CDR3 has 15 residues. From germline, CDR1 is SNHLY and CDR2 FYNNEI. V shed 5 bases and J 5 bases; nucleotides not matched to a gene: 10. In nucleotides, the CDR3 is TGTGCCAGCAGTACACAACAGGGGGCACTCAACGAGCAGTACTTC. This encodes CASSTQQGALNEQYF.

The V gene is TRBV28, the J gene TRBJ2-3; 8 bases agree with TRBD1. With V trimmed by 6 bases and J by 4 bases, 9 bases remained unmatched. The CDR3 spans 15 residues. From germline, CDR1 is MDHEN and CDR2 SYDVKM. The CDR3 region is CASSLGQGMADTQYF. The CDR3 DNA sequence: TGTGCCAGCAGCCTAGGACAGGGCATGGCAGATACGCAGTATTTT.

The rearrangement joins TRBV19 to TRBJ2-6; D uncertain. V lost 4 bases and J lost 4, with 11 bases in between. The CDR3 is made up of 15 amino acids. The germline gives CDR1 LNHDA, CDR2 SQIVND (reference sequence). The CDR3 DNA reads TGTGCCAGTAGTACCATCAGCGTGGGGGCCAACGTCCTGACTTTC. This encodes CASSTISVGANVLTF.

On this clone itself: This CDR3 is missing its conserved last phenylalanine or tryptophan, likely due to a read error. V gene TRBV7-2 combines with J gene TRBJ2-7; 9 bases are shared with TRBD1. Germline trimming cut 1 base from V and 6 bases from J; bases unmatched to any gene: 4. CDR1 SGHTA and CDR2 FQGNSA come from the germline V gene. The CDR3 has 14 residues. The chain's CDR3 is CASSLGDRVGEQYL. In nucleotides, the CDR3 is TGTGCCAGCAGCTTAGGGGACAGGGTTGGCGAGCAGTACCTC.

This sequence joins TRBV7-9 and TRBJ1-2, with D hard to call. V lost 5 bases to trimming and J lost 1 base, with 8 bases between them. The CDR3 has 13 amino acids. The germline V gene encodes CDR1 SEHNR and CDR2 FQNEAQ (reference sequence). The CDR3 DNA is TGTGCCAGCAGCCTACAGAGTAACTATGGCTACACCTTC. It codes for CASSLQSNYGYTF.

Only a few counts were recorded for this clone. This rearrangement joins TRBV2 to TRBJ1-2; 11 positions match TRBD1. The trim removed 1 base at V and 7 bases at J, leaving 11 bases unmatched. CDR3 length: 17 amino acids. The V gene's germline CDR1 is SNHLY and CDR2 FYNNEI. DNA for the CDR3: TGTGCCAGCAGTGAAGGAGGTCGGACAGGGGGCTCCCTTGGCTACACCTTC. This sequence encodes CASSEGGRTGGSLGYTF.

V usage is TRBV28 and J usage is TRBJ2-5, with D uncertain. Looked up from germline, CDR1 is MDHEN and CDR2 is SYDVKM. The V and J ends lost 5 bases and 2 bases respectively, with 9 bases between them. The CDR3 has 13 amino acids. The CDR3 loop is CASSGTAQETQYF. In DNA form, the CDR3 reads TGTGCCAGCAGTGGCACAGCTCAAGAGACCCAGTACTTC. The entire variable domain, with the rest obtained from reference TRBV28 and TRBJ2-5, is as follows: DVKVTQSSRYLVKRTGEKVFLECVQDMDHENMFWYRQDPGLGLRLIYFSYDVKMKEKGDIPEGYSVSREKKERFSLILESASTNQTSMYLCASSGTAQETQYFGPGTRLLVL.

This clone was counted between two and nine times. This chain joins TRBV13 and TRBJ1-1, with D uncertain. The CDR3 runs to 15 residues. Trimming removed 5 bases from V and 1 base from J, with 14 bases in between. Germline CDR1 reads PRHDT; CDR2 reads FYEKMQ (reference sequence). CDR3 nucleotides: TGTGCCAGCAGCGAAGAGGGCCCGGGGAACACTGAAGCTTTCTTT. This codes for CASSEEGPGNTEAFF.

This clone showed up just once. CDR3 sequence: CASSSGQGTVNYEQYF. The CDR3 DNA reads as TGTGCCAGCAGCTCGGGACAGGGTACGGTCAACTACGAGCAGTACTTC. The chain has TRBV7-2 and TRBJ2-7; 9 bases fit TRBD1. Germline CDR1 is SGHTA and CDR2 is FQGNSA. The CDR3 is 16 residues long. The trim removed 4 bases at V and 3 bases at J, leaving 10 bases unmatched.

The CDR3 is CASSQELAVPSSTDTQYF. CDR3 in DNA: TGCGCCAGCAGCCAAGAACTAGCGGTACCGTCTAGCACAGATACGCAGTATTTT. The chain couples TRBV4-3 to TRBJ2-3; 8 bases agree with TRBD2. Trimming at V came to 0 bases and at J to 0 bases, leaving 8 bases not matched to a gene. Germline-derived CDR1 and CDR2 are LGHNA and YSLEER. The CDR3 totals 18 residues.

The genes are TRBV18 and TRBJ1-3, with TRBD1 as a possible D gene (6 bases). Trimming shortened V by 3 bases and J by 0 bases, and 12 bases separated the two germline ends. The CDR3 contains 16 residues. CDR1 is KGHSH, CDR2 LQKENI, per germline. The CDR3 region is CASSPIDRSSGNTIYF. The CDR3 nucleotides are TGTGCCAGCTCACCGATAGACAGGAGCTCTGGAAACACCATATATTTT.

The rearrangement joins TRBV4-1 to TRBJ1-1; D perhaps matches TRBD1 (5 bases). The ends were cut back, 3 bases at V and 1 base at J, with 9 bases in the middle. This CDR3 comprises 14 residues. The germline gives CDR1 MGHRA, CDR2 YSYEKL. CDR3 region: CASSQGGQNTEAFF. CDR3 DNA: TGCGCCAGCAGCCAGGGGGGTCAGAACACTGAAGCTTTCTTT.

The V and J genes are TRBV28 and TRBJ2-3, with TRBD2 matching 10 bases. The V gene's germline CDR1 is MDHEN and CDR2 SYDVKM. The CDR3 consists of 16 residues. With V trimmed by 3 bases and J by 5 bases, 8 bases remained unmatched. CDR3 sequence (DNA): TGTGCCAGCAGTTTGGGTAGCGGGAGGCAGATAGATACGCAGTATTTT. Residues: CASSLGSGRQIDTQYF.

The V and J genes are TRBV28 and TRBJ2-3, with 12 positions matching TRBD2. J gave up 4 bases and V 2 bases, and 28 bases lay outside the gene matches. The CDR3 has 24 residues. Per the germline V gene, CDR1 is MDHEN and CDR2 is SYDVKM. The CDR3 bases are TGTGCCAGCAGTTTAGGGTGGGGTGCCAGCTTTAGGGGTAGGACTAGCGGGGACTCAGATACGCAGTATTTT. Amino acid sequence: CASSLGWGASFRGRTSGDSDTQYF.

The V and J genes are TRBV19 and TRBJ1-5; 7 nucleotides align to TRBD1. CDR3 length: 14 residues. J lost 7 bases, V lost 5 bases, and 8 bases had no gene match. CDR1 is LNHDA and CDR2 is SQIVND in the germline V gene (reference sequence). The CDR3 here is CASSAGQAWQPQHF. The CDR3 DNA follows: TGTGCCAGTAGTGCCGGACAGGCCTGGCAGCCCCAGCATTTT.

The V gene is TRBV4-3, the J gene TRBJ2-4; D may be TRBD2 (5 bases). V was shortened by 0 bases and J by 0 bases, with 15 bases between the two germline ends. Germline V gene lookup returns CDR1 LGHNA and CDR2 YSLEER. CDR3 length: 18 residues. CDR3 region: CASSQDRFIGLAKNIQYF. The CDR3 nucleotides read TGCGCCAGCAGCCAAGATCGTTTTATAGGACTAGCCAAAAACATTCAGTACTTC.

This rearrangement joins TRBV27 to TRBJ1-2; D is unresolved. The V gene lost 3 bases and the J gene lost 2 bases, with 10 bases spanning the gap. Germline V gives CDR1 MNHEY, CDR2 SMNVEV (reference sequence). The CDR3 contains 14 residues. Here the CDR3 DNA reads TGTGCCAGCAGTTTGGCAGGAACGAACTATGGCTACACCTTC. It specifies CASSLAGTNYGYTF.

V gene TRBV27 combines with J gene TRBJ1-1; weak D call: TRBD1 (6 bases). Trimming cost V 1 base and J 4 bases, with 16 bases left between them. This CDR3 has 16 amino acids. Germline V gene lookup returns CDR1 MNHEY and CDR2 SMNVEV (reference sequence). CDR3 in amino acids: CASSLLAGERSTEAFF. CDR3 DNA: TGTGCCAGCAGTTTATTGGCAGGGGAAAGGAGCACTGAAGCTTTCTTT.

Only a few counts were recorded for this clone. The rearrangement uses TRBV6-1 and TRBJ1-5; 10 bases map to TRBD1. V was pared by 6 bases and J by 6 bases, with 8 bases of the junction left unmatched. From germline, CDR1 is MNHNS and CDR2 SASEGT. This CDR3 is built from 15 residues. CDR3: CASRPGQGRAQPQHF. The CDR3 DNA reads TGTGCCAGCAGGCCGGGACAGGGGAGGGCTCAGCCCCAGCATTTT.

CDR3 sequence reads: CASSPSPGLFTGELFF. The DNA for the CDR3 is TGTGCCAGCAGTCCTTCCCCGGGACTCTTCACCGGGGAGCTGTTTTTT. The chain links TRBV11-2 to TRBJ2-2; maybe TRBD2 (6 bases). The CDR3 spans 16 residues. Germline-derived CDR1 and CDR2 are SGHAT and FQNNGV. The V and J ends lost 6 bases and 4 bases respectively, with 18 bases between them.

This chain connects TRBV30 to TRBJ1-2; D is perhaps TRBD1 (5 bases). This CDR3 region has 13 residues. Germline V gene data show CDR1 as GTSNPN and CDR2 as SVGIG (reference sequence). With 3 bases removed from V and 4 bases from J, the gap between germline ends came to 12 bases. CDR3 sequence (DNA): TGTGCCTGGAGCCGAAAGGGGATCTATGGCTACACCTTC. Amino acids: CAWSRKGIYGYTF.

V gene TRBV6-6 combines with J gene TRBJ2-7; weak D call: TRBD2 (6 bases). CDR3 size: 13 residues. Germline-derived CDR1 and CDR2 are MNHNY and SVGAGI (reference sequence). The V and J ends lost 2 bases and 1 base respectively, with 6 bases between them. The DNA of the CDR3 is TGTGCCAGCAGTTACGGGACTTCCTACGAGCAGTACTTC. It specifies CASSYGTSYEQYF.

The rearrangement joins TRBV27 to TRBJ1-4; 9 positions match TRBD1. This CDR3 has 14 amino acids. The germline V gene has CDR1 MNHEY and CDR2 SMNVEV (reference sequence). Trimming cost V 6 bases and J 14 bases; bases outside gene matches: 13. CDR3 in amino acids: CASSVTGGGLKLFF. The CDR3 DNA follows: TGTGCCAGCAGCGTCACAGGGGGCGGCTTAAAGCTGTTTTTT.